The T cell receptor (beta chain) described here comes from a study of T cell repertoires in cytomegalovirus infection. Across the study: CMV infection plus the matching HLA type was flagged by public TCR beta signatures.

The CDR3 is 12 amino acids. CDR1 is MNHEY, CDR2 SVGEGT, per germline. In TCRdb, the reads were re-called with MiXCR into one record per CDR3 protein. The table records some 220,000 distinct CDR3 sequences, roughly an eighth of them present only once. Whole-study findings and limits: Dominating the ex vivo response were HLA-C-restricted CMV-specific TCR beta clonotypes.

With respect to this clonotype: Its antigen is undetermined. A much larger clone differs by one base, so this may be a read error.

V gene TRBV6-2 or TRBV6-3 combines with J gene TRBJ1-1, with 7 bases fitting TRBD1. Sequenced sample: PBMCs. The sequence was collected from a human donor in good health (CMV status not recorded). Some clones in this sample may be carry-over from other donors' samples. In DNA form, the CDR3 reads TGTGCCGGCAGAACCGGGACAGTTGAAGCTTTCTTT. Amino acid sequence: CAGRTGTVEAFF.